One sample yielded the 2 T cell receptor beta chains listed below, sequenced in a study of control samples from healthy donors and cancer patients. Sequenced by immunoSEQ multiplex PCR; TCRdb stores in-frame clones only, minus some. The sample has 150,000 to 200,000 clones; the top ten hold approximately 2.2%. Sequenced: blood. The receptor source for this set is a woman in her thirties in good health.

This chain joins TRBV29-1 and TRBJ1-3; no definite D call. Per the germline V gene, CDR1 is SQVTM and CDR2 is ANQGSEA. The CDR3 has 14 amino acids. Trimming stripped 4 bases from V and 0 bases from J, with 10 bases between. CDR3 in DNA: TGCAGCGTTGTAAAAACCGACTCTGGAAACACCATATATTTT. Amino acid sequence: CSVVKTDSGNTIYF.

This chain connects TRBV5-6 to TRBJ2-6; possible D gene TRBD1, 6 bases. The germline CDR1 and CDR2 sequences are SGHDT and YYEEEE. With 0 bases removed from V and 1 base from J, the gap between germline ends came to 8 bases. The CDR3 spans 16 residues. The CDR3 sequence: CASSLAGTSGANVLTF. The CDR3 DNA is TGTGCCAGCAGCTTGGCCGGGACATCTGGGGCCAACGTCCTGACTTTC.